This TCR beta chain derives from a study of T cell responses to AZD1222 COVID-19 vaccine. TCRdb's table, derived via immunoSEQ multiplex PCR, lists solely in-frame clones and lacks some. This sample carries around 200,000 clones, roughly 94% of them seen once, and the ten largest clones take around 1.6%. The CDR3 runs to 12 residues. Trimming removed 0 bases at V and 5 bases at J, with 2 bases between. Germline CDR1 KGHSH, CDR2 LQKENI. V and J are TRBV18 and TRBJ1-5; no clear D gene. The source is an adult who received the AZD1222 COVID-19 vaccine. The source was peripheral blood, collected 28 days after the second AZD1222 dose. The CDR3 region is CASSPPDQPQHF. CDR3 bases: TGTGCCAGCTCACCACCGGATCAGCCCCAGCATTTT.